This TCR beta chain derives from a study of human T cells and chemical hapten exposure. Time point indicated: pre-sensitization, week 0. The treatment denotes: therapeutic diphenylcyclopropenone sensitization with weekly scalp DPC. TCRdb redid the calling of the RACE reads with MiXCR, one entry per CDR3 protein. The table records about 260,000 distinct CDR3 sequences, approximately 8.4% of them present only once. The V gene lost 6 bases and the J gene lost 2 bases, with 7 bases spanning the gap. The CDR3 spans 12 residues. CDR1 is MNHNS and CDR2 is SASEGT in the germline V gene. A few counts support this clonotype.

This sample comprised whole blood, obtained in connection with sensitization to the hapten diphenylcyclopropenone (DPC). The rearrangement joins TRBV6-1 to TRBJ1-1; no firm D call. The receptor's source is a middle-aged woman with alopecia areata. Some clones in this sample may be carry-over from other donors' samples. This CDR3 is CASREGNTEAFF. The CDR3 region has the DNA TGTGCCAGCAGGGAGGGAAACACTGAAGCTTTCTTT.